A single sample gave rise to the 14 T cell receptor beta chains below, sequenced in a study of spatial heterogeneity in lung cancer. TCRdb used MiXCR to reprocess the 5' RACE reads, holding one entry per CDR3 protein. The sample shows 9,000 to 13,000 distinct CDR3 sequences, 6.3% of them seen only once. The time point was: sample taken at primary tumor resection. Whole RNA, isolated from tumor, nontumor lung or frozen PBMC, was sequenced without prior sorting. Sample: PBMCs, taken at surgery. These receptor sequences come from a male donor with early-stage non-small cell lung cancer.

This clonotype came up many times. This beta chain slipped into a library made for alpha chains as a stray read, so its size is not meaningful. The rearrangement links TRBV4-2 to TRBJ1-2; 8 bases match TRBD1. CDR1 is LGHNA, CDR2 YNFKEQ, per germline. The CDR3 loop spans 16 amino acids. V lost 3 bases to trimming and J lost 3 bases; unmatched junction nucleotides: 9. The CDR3 sequence is CASSQTAGGADYGYTF. CDR3 in DNA: TGTGCCAGCAGCCAGACGGCAGGGGGCGCCGACTATGGCTACACCTTC.

Comment on this clonotype: Within a library made for alpha chains, this beta chain is off target, and its count is uninformative. V is TRBV20-1 and J is TRBJ2-7; D possibly corresponds to TRBD1 (5 bases). The CDR3 is made up of 13 amino acids. Germline CDR1 and CDR2: DFQATT and SNEGSKA (reference sequence). V was shortened by 6 bases and J by 0 bases, with 12 bases between the two germline ends. CDR3 protein: CSAQPDSSYEQYF. In nucleotides, the CDR3 is TGCAGTGCCCAACCTGACAGCTCCTACGAGCAGTACTTC.

On this clonotype: At one boundary the junction diverges from the germline segment, which might be a read error. Within a library made for alpha chains, this beta chain is off target, and its count is uninformative. The J gene is TRBJ1-1, the V gene TRBV27; 9 bases map to TRBD1. The germline V gene encodes CDR1 MNHEY and CDR2 SMNVEV (reference sequence). The CDR3 is 17 residues long. The CDR3 loop reads CASSFRVRQGVGTEAFF. CDR3 coding DNA: TGTGCCAGCAGTTTCCGGGTTCGACAGGGGGTAGGCACTGAAGCTTTTTTT.

There are a few counts of this clonotype. This beta chain came through as a stray read in a library set up for alpha chains, and its size says little. The CDR3 spells CASSYPPGGGGPARSGANVLTF. Here the CDR3 DNA reads TGTGCCAGCAGTTATCCCCCGGGGGGCGGGGGACCGGCCCGCTCTGGGGCCAACGTCCTGACTTTC. The gene calls are TRBV6-2 or TRBV6-3 and TRBJ2-6; weak D call: TRBD2 (7 bases). Germline CDR1 MNHEY, CDR2 SVGEGT. The CDR3 totals 22 residues. Trimming shortened V by 3 bases and J by 0 bases, and 27 bases separated the two germline ends.

This clonotype has a count of ten or more. This beta chain slipped into a library made for alpha chains as a stray read, so its size is not meaningful. The chain couples TRBV21-1 to TRBJ2-1; no DNA check was done on the table's D call, TRBD2. TRBV21-1 is marked as a pseudogene. The CDR3 runs to 17 residues. The CDR3 region has the DNA TGTGCCAGCAGCAATCCGCGAGTTTGGGAGTCCTACAATGAGCAGTTCTTC. Translated: CASSNPRVWESYNEQFF.

This clonotype was observed at least ten times. Little can be read into the size of this beta chain, an off-target read in a library designed for alpha chains. This chain uses TRBV28 with TRBJ1-1; a possible D gene is TRBD1 (5 bases). Germline V gene lookup returns CDR1 MDHEN and CDR2 SYDVKM. The CDR3 covers 14 residues. V was clipped by 7 bases and J by 1 base, with 13 bases between them. The CDR3 is CASISPGGNTEAFF. CDR3 coding DNA: TGTGCCAGCATCTCCCCGGGGGGGAACACTGAAGCTTTCTTT.

This clonotype was detected a few times. This beta chain is an off-target read within a library intended for alpha chains, so its frequency means little. V gene TRBV6-1 combines with J gene TRBJ2-4, with D possibly matching TRBD1 (5 bases). In germline, CDR1 is MNHNS, CDR2 SASEGT. This CDR3 is 16 amino acids long. Deletions cut 4 bases from V and 0 bases from J, with 13 bases between. The CDR3 coding sequence is TGTGCCAGCAGTGGACAAGGACAACTAGCCAAAAACATTCAGTACTTC. Its protein is CASSGQGQLAKNIQYF.

This clonotype qualifies as medium-sized. The library was built for alpha chains, so this beta chain is an off-target read and its size means little. The chain has TRBV19 and TRBJ1-4; 7 nucleotides agree with TRBD1. Germline lookup yields CDR1 LNHDA and CDR2 SQIVND (reference sequence). V lost 9 bases and J lost 0; bases outside the gene matches: 7. This CDR3 has 15 residues. The CDR3 here is CASTPGTATNEKLFF. CDR3 DNA sequence: TGTGCCAGCACCCCCGGGACAGCAACTAATGAAAAACTGTTTTTT.

Remarks on this clonotype: This beta chain is an off-target read within a library intended for alpha chains, so its frequency means little. The chain employs TRBV7-9 and TRBJ1-3, with 8 positions matching TRBD1. V dropped 6 bases and J dropped 2; count of bases not matched to a gene: 6. The CDR3 consists of 15 residues. Germline assignment: CDR1 SEHNR and CDR2 FQNEAQ (reference sequence). DNA of the CDR3: TGTGCCAGCAGGTCCCGACAGGGGCCTGGAAACACCATATATTTT. Protein product: CASRSRQGPGNTIYF.

This clonotype was counted ten times or more. The library was designed around alpha chains, so this beta chain is a stray read whose abundance carries little weight. The chain has TRBV18 and TRBJ1-1; D is ambiguous. The CDR3 covers 16 residues. Germline CDR1 KGHSH, CDR2 LQKENI. Trimming took off 3 bases at V and 1 base at J, with 15 bases between the two ends. CDR3 loop: CASSPKRVVSNTEAFF. The CDR3 region has the DNA TGTGCCAGCTCACCTAAGAGAGTGGTCTCGAACACTGAAGCTTTCTTT.

The sample holds a few counts of this clonotype. This beta chain turned up in a library designed for alpha chains; as an off-target read, its abundance says little. In nucleotides, the CDR3 is TGTGCCAGCAGCCCGGGAGGGCTAGGGGACACTGAAGCTTTCTTT. As protein: CASSPGGLGDTEAFF. V usage is TRBV4-2 and J usage is TRBJ1-1, with D tentatively TRBD1 (5 bases). The CDR3 covers 15 residues. Trimming stripped 4 bases from V and 3 bases from J, with 15 bases between. Germline assignment: CDR1 LGHNA and CDR2 YNFKEQ.

This clonotype was counted ten times or more. This beta chain came through as a stray read in a library set up for alpha chains, and its size says little. The gene calls are TRBV29-1 and TRBJ2-7; TRBD1 or TRBD2 may be the D gene (5 bases each). V was shortened by 7 bases and J by 6 bases, with 16 bases between the two germline ends. This CDR3 contains 12 residues. Germline CDR1 SQVTM, CDR2 ANQGSEA. The CDR3 DNA sequence: TGCAGCGGAGGGGCGGGCTCGGGCGAGCAGTACTTC. It translates to CSGGAGSGEQYF.

Sample share makes this clonotype medium-sized. For a library built for alpha chains, this beta chain is a stray read; little rests on its size. This chain links TRBV10-1 with TRBJ2-7, with D perhaps matching TRBD2 (6 bases). CDR1 is WNHNN and CDR2 is SYGVQD in the germline V gene (reference sequence). V lost 3 bases, J lost 2 bases, and 11 bases lay in between. CDR3 size: 14 residues. The CDR3 spells CASSEWGTPYEQYF. The CDR3 region has the DNA TGCGCCAGCAGTGAATGGGGGACTCCCTACGAGCAGTACTTC.

This clonotype was picked up many times. For a library built for alpha chains, this beta chain is a stray read; little rests on its size. The chain joins TRBV5-4 to TRBJ1-1; weak D call: TRBD1 (6 bases). Germline CDR1 and CDR2: SGHNT and YYREEE (reference sequence). V gave up 1 base and J gave up 1 base, with 14 bases separating them. This CDR3 is 16 amino acids long. The CDR3 nucleotides are TGTGCCAGCAGCTTGTTGACAGGAGAGGAGAACACTGAAGCTTTCTTT. Its translation is CASSLLTGEENTEAFF.